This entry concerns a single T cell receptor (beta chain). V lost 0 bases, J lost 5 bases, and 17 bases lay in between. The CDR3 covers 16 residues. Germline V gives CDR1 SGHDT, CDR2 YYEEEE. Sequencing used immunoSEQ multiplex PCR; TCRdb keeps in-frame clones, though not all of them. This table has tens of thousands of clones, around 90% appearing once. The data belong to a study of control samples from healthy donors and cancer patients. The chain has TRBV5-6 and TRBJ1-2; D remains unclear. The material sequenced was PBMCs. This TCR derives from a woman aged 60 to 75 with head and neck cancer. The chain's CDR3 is CASSLGGRTGVYGYTF. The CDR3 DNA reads TGTGCCAGCAGCTTGGGAGGGCGGACGGGTGTTTATGGCTACACCTTC.